The 22 T cell receptor beta chains listed next were all sequenced from one sample in a study of preoperative IRX-2 immunotherapy in early breast cancer. Using immunoSEQ multiplex PCR, the repertoire was profiled, and TCRdb retains in-frame clones only, with some absent. The table records 4,000 or so clones, 55% to 70% of them present only once. Treatment defined: preoperative locoregional IRX-2 cytokine immunotherapy. This material consisted of tumor tissue, taken after IRX-2 immunotherapy. These receptors were collected from a human donor with breast cancer.

This clone was detected a few times. The chain couples TRBV7-6 to TRBJ2-6; TRBD2 matches 10 bases. After removal of 5 bases from V and 2 bases from J, the junction contained 15 bases not matched to a gene. The CDR3 extends over 20 amino acids. Per germline, CDR1 SGHVS and CDR2 FNYEAQ. CDR3 residues: CASSQSPSGSSGTGANVLTF. The CDR3 region has the DNA TGTGCCAGCAGCCAATCCCCTAGCGGGAGTAGCGGCACTGGGGCCAACGTCCTGACTTTC.

This clone was counted a few times. The chain recombines TRBV28 with TRBJ2-7; D assignment may be TRBD1 or TRBD2 (5 bases each). CDR3 length: 14 residues. Germline V gene sequence: CDR1 MDHEN, CDR2 SYDVKM. Trimming took off 2 bases at V and 2 bases at J, with 10 bases between the two ends. The CDR3, as DNA: TGTGCCAGCAGTTTAGCAGGGACCCCCTACGAGCAGTACTTC. Translating gives CASSLAGTPYEQYF.

This chain uses TRBV6-8 with TRBJ1-1; the D is unclear. CDR3 length: 13 residues. The V gene's germline CDR1 is MNHGY and CDR2 SAAAGT. Trimming took off 10 bases at V and 3 bases at J, with 15 bases between the two ends. In DNA form, the CDR3 reads TGTGCCATCAAACCGGGAAGGGACACTGAAGCTTTCTTT. It yields the protein CAIKPGRDTEAFF.

The genes are TRBV11-3 and TRBJ1-2; tentative D call: TRBD1 (5 bases). Germline CDR1 and CDR2: SGHNT and YENEEA. CDR3 length: 15 amino acids. V lost 5 bases and J lost 1, with 14 bases in between. CDR3 nucleotide sequence: TGTGCCAGCAGCCCGTATGGGGCCGTTAACTATGGCTACACCTTC. It specifies CASSPYGAVNYGYTF.

This chain joins TRBV6-8 and TRBJ1-1; D not resolved. Trimming stripped 5 bases from V and 3 bases from J, with 10 bases between. Per the germline V gene, CDR1 is MNHGY and CDR2 is SAAAGT. This CDR3 is 13 amino acids long. CDR3 protein: CASSEAIYTEAFF. CDR3 coding DNA: TGTGCCAGCAGTGAGGCTATTTACACTGAAGCTTTCTTT.

V and J are TRBV10-2 and TRBJ2-7, with D perhaps being TRBD1 or TRBD2 (5 bases each). Trimming shortened V by 6 bases and J by 2 bases, and 20 bases separated the two germline ends. This CDR3 comprises 16 residues. CDR1 and CDR2 from the germline V gene are WSHSY and SAAADI. CDR3 region: CASSHTTLGRPYEQYF. The CDR3 nucleotides read TGCGCCAGCAGCCACACCACCCTGGGACGGCCCTACGAGCAGTACTTC.

CDR3: CASSFRGWGTEAFF. Here the CDR3 DNA reads TGTGCCAGCAGTTTCAGGGGATGGGGCACTGAAGCTTTCTTT. The chain combines TRBV6-8 with TRBJ1-1, with D possibly being TRBD1 (6 bases). CDR1 and CDR2 from the germline V gene are MNHGY and SAAAGT. V was clipped by 4 bases and J by 4 bases, with 13 bases between them. The CDR3 is 14 amino acids.

This chain links TRBV28 with TRBJ2-3; 9 bases are a match to TRBD1. Germline V gene data show CDR1 as MDHEN and CDR2 as SYDVKM. The CDR3 extends over 14 amino acids. V trimming: 8 bases; J trimming: 4 bases; junction bases outside the gene matches: 7. The CDR3 DNA reads as TGTGCCAGCGGCGGGACAGGGTCAGCAGATACGCAGTATTTT. As protein: CASGGTGSADTQYF.

This clone was observed a handful of times. The chain is built from TRBV30 and TRBJ1-1; possible D gene TRBD1, 5 bases. Germline V gene lookup returns CDR1 GTSNPN and CDR2 SVGIG (reference sequence). The CDR3 loop spans 13 amino acids. The ends were cut back, 0 bases at V and 4 bases at J, with 9 bases in the middle. The CDR3 is CAWSVQRGTEAFF. The CDR3 DNA follows: TGTGCCTGGAGTGTCCAAAGGGGCACTGAAGCTTTCTTT.

The chain employs TRBV6-8 and TRBJ2-7; TRBD1 matches at 8 bases. The ends lost 7 bases at V and 11 bases at J; junction bases unmatched: 13. The CDR3 consists of 13 residues. Per germline, CDR1 MNHGY and CDR2 SAAAGT. The CDR3 reads CASTGTGILREYF. CDR3 in DNA: TGTGCCAGCACAGGGACAGGAATCCTACGAGAGTACTTC.

This chain connects TRBV19 to TRBJ2-2, with 14 bases aligning to TRBD2. V shed 5 bases and J 7 bases; nucleotides not matched to a gene: 6. The germline gives CDR1 LNHDA, CDR2 SQIVND (reference sequence). The CDR3 contains 16 residues. Here the CDR3 DNA reads TGTGCCAGTAGTGGACGACTAGCGGGAGGGCTCGGGGAGCTGTTTTTT. Protein product: CASSGRLAGGLGELFF.

V is TRBV6-8 and J is TRBJ2-1; D is undetermined. The V end lost 2 bases, the J end lost 5 bases, and 7 bases lay between the germline ends. The CDR3 spans 13 residues. The germline gives CDR1 MNHGY, CDR2 SAAAGT. CDR3 residues: CASSYEPDNEQFF. For the CDR3, the DNA is TGTGCCAGCAGTTACGAGCCAGACAATGAGCAGTTCTTC.

The gene calls are TRBV28 and TRBJ1-5; D may be TRBD1 (5 bases). The ends were cut back, 4 bases at V and 2 bases at J, with 12 bases in the middle. Germline assignment: CDR1 MDHEN and CDR2 SYDVKM. This CDR3 has 15 residues. In DNA form, the CDR3 reads TGTGCCAGCAGTTCTGGGGGAATGGGCAATCAGCCCCAGCATTTT. Its translation is CASSSGGMGNQPQHF.

This chain uses TRBV19 with TRBJ2-6, with D uncertain. CDR3 length: 13 amino acids. Trimming took off 7 bases at V and 2 bases at J, with 6 bases between the two ends. The germline V gene encodes CDR1 LNHDA and CDR2 SQIVND (reference sequence). The CDR3 region has the DNA TGTGCCAGTACCCCCCCTGGGGCCAACGTCCTGACTTTC. As protein: CASTPPGANVLTF.

The genes are TRBV14 and TRBJ2-5; D tentatively fits TRBD1 or TRBD2 (5 bases each). V was pared by 4 bases and J by 4 bases, with 10 bases between. The CDR3 sequence is 13 residues long. From germline, CDR1 is SGHDN and CDR2 FVKESK. CDR3 coding DNA: TGTGCCAGCAGCCGGGGTGGGACAGAGACCCAGTACTTC. It specifies CASSRGGTETQYF.

This rearrangement joins TRBV11-1 to TRBJ1-5; TRBD1 matches at 7 bases. This CDR3 has 18 amino acids. CDR1 SGHAT and CDR2 FQDESV come from the germline V gene (reference sequence). J gave up 7 bases and V 1 base, and 16 bases lay outside the gene matches. CDR3 DNA: TGTGCCAGCAGCTTAGGGCCCTATAGGGGGCGGGCGAGCCAGCCCCAGCATTTT. This translates into CASSLGPYRGRASQPQHF. Full variable domain (remainder filled in from reference TRBV11-1 and TRBJ1-5): EAEVAQSPRYKITEKSQAVAFWCDPISGHATLYWYRQILGQGPELLVQFQDESVVDDSQLPKDRFSAERLKGVDSTLKIQPAELGDSAMYLCASSLGPYRGRASQPQHFGDGTRLSIL.

This sequence joins TRBV18 and TRBJ2-3; D remains unclear. There are 16 residues in the CDR3. The germline V gene has CDR1 KGHSH and CDR2 LQKENI. Trimming left V 1 base short and J 0 bases short, with 11 bases between. The CDR3 DNA reads as TGTGCCAGCTCACCACTCGGAAGGCCTAGCACAGATACGCAGTATTTT. Its protein is CASSPLGRPSTDTQYF.

The V and J genes are TRBV14 and TRBJ2-2, with D uncertain. Germline CDR1 is SGHDN and CDR2 is FVKESK. The CDR3 totals 15 residues. The V end was cut by 3 bases, the J end by 2 bases, with 10 bases between. CDR3 loop: CASSQVRINTGELFF. The CDR3 DNA reads TGTGCCAGCAGCCAGGTCAGGATTAACACCGGGGAGCTGTTTTTT.

The CDR3: CAWTGISGYGYTF. The CDR3 nucleotides read TGTGCCTGGACGGGCATCTCGGGGTATGGCTACACCTTC. This rearrangement joins TRBV30 to TRBJ1-2; no reliable D call. Germline CDR1 GTSNPN, CDR2 SVGIG (reference sequence). There are 13 residues in the CDR3. Trimming took 4 bases from V and 5 from J, leaving 14 bases between them.

By its share, this clone is medium-sized. The V gene is TRBV19, the J gene TRBJ1-4; 7 bases line up with TRBD1. The length of the CDR3 is 15 residues. V trimming: 6 bases; J trimming: 3 bases; junction bases outside the gene matches: 7. The germline gives CDR1 LNHDA, CDR2 SQIVND (reference sequence). For the CDR3, the DNA is TGTGCCAGTAGCGGACACGACAGGGCTAATGAAAAACTGTTTTTT. It specifies CASSGHDRANEKLFF. The variable domain in full, completed from reference TRBV19 and TRBJ1-4, reads DGGITQSPKYLFRKEGQNVTLSCEQNLNHDAMYWYRQDPGQGLRLIYYSQIVNDFQKGDIAEGYSVSREKKESFPLTVTSAQKNPTAFYLCASSGHDRANEKLFFGSGTQLSVL.

This clone was observed a few times. This chain uses TRBV19 with TRBJ1-5, with D perhaps matching TRBD1 (5 bases). This CDR3 has 15 amino acids. Trimming stripped 10 bases from V and 2 bases from J, with 18 bases between. Germline-derived CDR1 and CDR2 are LNHDA and SQIVND (reference sequence). CDR3 protein: CATLPGGRGNQPQHF. The CDR3 nucleotides read TGTGCCACCCTCCCCGGGGGGAGAGGCAATCAGCCCCAGCATTTT. Full variable domain (rest looked up from reference TRBV19 and TRBJ1-5): DGGITQSPKYLFRKEGQNVTLSCEQNLNHDAMYWYRQDPGQGLRLIYYSQIVNDFQKGDIAEGYSVSREKKESFPLTVTSAQKNPTAFYLCATLPGGRGNQPQHFGDGTRLSIL.

The chain is built from TRBV29-1 and TRBJ1-1; 7 bases are a match to TRBD1. Looked up from germline, CDR1 is SQVTM and CDR2 is ANQGSEA. The CDR3 runs 15 residues. Trimming removed 1 base from V and 5 bases from J; junction bases left unmatched: 10. The CDR3 region is CSVEAGARGVTEAFF. CDR3 nucleotides: TGCAGCGTTGAAGCGGGGGCCAGGGGGGTGACTGAAGCTTTCTTT.